This T cell receptor (beta chain) was found in a study of blood T cell repertoires in COVID-19. Study overall: Material from acute and convalescent COVID-19 was sourced from the United States, Italy and Spain. In each case, the material was cDNA or gDNA derived from T cells, B-cell-depleted T cells, or PBMCs.

There are 18 residues in the CDR3. Germline CDR1 and CDR2: SGDLS and YYNGEE. V trimming: 2 bases; J trimming: 2 bases; junction bases outside the gene matches: 4. Original processing methods: Amplification of reference gene primers was used by the study to estimate nucleated cell counts. Data came from immunoSEQ multiplex PCR; TCRdb stores just in-frame clones and leaves some out. That table gives V, J and clone size, and the DNA gave D and trimming. The sample includes 200,000 to 250,000 clones, roughly 85% of them seen just once. The receptor comes from a man aged 30-40 years who had recovered from COVID-19. The chain recombines TRBV9 with TRBJ2-1; 16 nucleotides agree with TRBD2. Sequencing used peripheral blood. In DNA form, the CDR3 reads TGTGCCAGCAGCGTTCCCGGGACTAGCGGGGGGGCCTACAATGAGCAGTTCTTC. Residues: CASSVPGTSGGAYNEQFF.